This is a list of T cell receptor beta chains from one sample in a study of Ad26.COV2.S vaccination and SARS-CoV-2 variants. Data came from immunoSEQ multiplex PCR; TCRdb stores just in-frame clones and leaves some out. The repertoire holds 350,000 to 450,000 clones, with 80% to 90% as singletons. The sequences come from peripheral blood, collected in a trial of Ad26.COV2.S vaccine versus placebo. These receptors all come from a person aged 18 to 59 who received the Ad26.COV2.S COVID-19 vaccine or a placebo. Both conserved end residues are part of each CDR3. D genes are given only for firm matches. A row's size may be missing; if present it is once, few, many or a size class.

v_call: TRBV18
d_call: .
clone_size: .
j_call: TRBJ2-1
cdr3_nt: TGTGCCAGCTCACCATTAGGTCTCGGTGAGCAGTTCTTC
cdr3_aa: CASSPLGLGEQFF

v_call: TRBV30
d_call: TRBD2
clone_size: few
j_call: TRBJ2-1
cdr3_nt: TGTGCCTGGAGTTCGGGGGGCTCCTACAATGAGCAGTTCTTC
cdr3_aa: CAWSSGGSYNEQFF

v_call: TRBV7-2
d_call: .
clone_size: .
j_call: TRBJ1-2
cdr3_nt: TGTGCCAGCAGCTCCGAGGACTATGGCTACACCTTC
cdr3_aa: CASSSEDYGYTF

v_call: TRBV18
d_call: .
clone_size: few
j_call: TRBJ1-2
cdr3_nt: TGTGCCAGCTCACGGTCGGACACCTATGGCTACACCTTC
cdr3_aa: CASSRSDTYGYTF

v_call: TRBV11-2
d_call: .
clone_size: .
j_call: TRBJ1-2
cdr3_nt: TGTGCCAGCAGCTTAGTTGGTGGACTCGGCTATGGCTACACCTTC
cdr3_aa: CASSLVGGLGYGYTF

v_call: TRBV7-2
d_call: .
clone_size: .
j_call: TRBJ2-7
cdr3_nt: TGTGCCAGCAGCTTAGGGGGTCGGTATTACGAGCAGTACTTC
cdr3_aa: CASSLGGRYYEQYF

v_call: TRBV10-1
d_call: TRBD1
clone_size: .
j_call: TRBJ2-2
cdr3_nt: TGCGCCAGCAGTGGAGGATGGTGGGGACAGGGCGACTGGGACACCGGGGAGCTGTTTTTT
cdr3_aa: CASSGGWWGQGDWDTGELFF

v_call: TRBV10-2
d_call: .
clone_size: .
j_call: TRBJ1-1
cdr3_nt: TGCGCCAGCAGTTCTCGACAGGCCGCGGAAGCTTTCTTT
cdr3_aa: CASSSRQAAEAFF

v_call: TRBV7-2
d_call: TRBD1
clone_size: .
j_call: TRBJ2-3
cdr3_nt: TGTGCCAGCAGGGGGACAGGGGGGACAGATACGCAGTATTTT
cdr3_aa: CASRGTGGTDTQYF

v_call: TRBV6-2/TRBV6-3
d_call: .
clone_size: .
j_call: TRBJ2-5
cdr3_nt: TGTGCCAGCAGCCACGGGGAGACCCAGTACTTC
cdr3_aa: CASSHGETQYF

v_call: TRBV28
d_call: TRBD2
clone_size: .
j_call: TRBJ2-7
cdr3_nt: TGTGCCAGCAGTCGACCCCTAGCGGGAGGCTCCTACGAGCAGTACTTC
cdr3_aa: CASSRPLAGGSYEQYF

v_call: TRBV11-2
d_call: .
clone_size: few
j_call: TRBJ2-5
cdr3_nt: TGTGCCAGCAGCCCAGGACTTAAAGAGACCCAGTACTTC
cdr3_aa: CASSPGLKETQYF

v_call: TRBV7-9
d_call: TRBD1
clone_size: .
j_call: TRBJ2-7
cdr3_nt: TGTGCCAGCGCGACCCGGCAGGGGGCGTCCGAGCAGTACTTC
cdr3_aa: CASATRQGASEQYF

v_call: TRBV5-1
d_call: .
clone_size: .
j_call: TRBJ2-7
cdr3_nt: TGCGCCAGCAGCCAAACGTTGGAGTACGAGCAGTACTTC
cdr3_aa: CASSQTLEYEQYF

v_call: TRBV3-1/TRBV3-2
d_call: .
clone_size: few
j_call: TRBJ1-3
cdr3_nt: TGTGCCAGCAGCCCCCGGTACGGGGGGAGAGTCTCTGGAAACACCATATATTTT
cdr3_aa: CASSPRYGGRVSGNTIYF

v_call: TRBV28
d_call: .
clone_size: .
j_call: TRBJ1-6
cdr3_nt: TGTGCCAGCAGTTTACGGGGGACCACTTATAATTCACCCCTCCACTTT
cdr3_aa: CASSLRGTTYNSPLHF

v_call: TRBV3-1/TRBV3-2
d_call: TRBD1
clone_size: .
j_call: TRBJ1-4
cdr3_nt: TGTGCCAGCAGCCATACACAAGGACAGGGGGGTGAAAAACTGTTTTTT
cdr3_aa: CASSHTQGQGGEKLFF

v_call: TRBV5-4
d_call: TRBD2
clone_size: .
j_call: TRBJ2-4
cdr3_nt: TGTGCCAGCAGCCGCCCGACTAGCGGGGCCCCTAACATTCAGTACTTC
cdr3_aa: CASSRPTSGAPNIQYF

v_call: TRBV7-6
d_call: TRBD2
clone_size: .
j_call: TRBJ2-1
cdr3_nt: TGTGCCAGCAGCTTAGCGCTGTCTAGCGGAGCTCCGTTGCCCAAATACAATGAGCAGTTCTTC
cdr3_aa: CASSLALSSGAPLPKYNEQFF

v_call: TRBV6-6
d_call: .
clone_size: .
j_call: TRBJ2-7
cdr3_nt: TGTGCCAGCAGCACCCGAGGGCGAAGCTCCTACGAGCAGTACTTC
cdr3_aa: CASSTRGRSSYEQYF

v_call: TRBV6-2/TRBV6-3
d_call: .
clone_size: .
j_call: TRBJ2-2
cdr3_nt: TGTGCCAGCAGTTACCCGGACGAGGGCAGAACCGGGGAGCTGTTTTTT
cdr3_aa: CASSYPDEGRTGELFF

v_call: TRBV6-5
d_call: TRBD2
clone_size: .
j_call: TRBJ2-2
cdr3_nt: TGTGCCAGCAGTTTTAGCGGGGGTAACACCGGGGAGCTGTTTTTT
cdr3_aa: CASSFSGGNTGELFF

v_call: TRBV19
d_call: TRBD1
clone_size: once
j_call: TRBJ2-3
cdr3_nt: TGTGCCAGTAGGCCACAGGGGGCTGGGACAGATACGCAGTATTTT
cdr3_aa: CASRPQGAGTDTQYF

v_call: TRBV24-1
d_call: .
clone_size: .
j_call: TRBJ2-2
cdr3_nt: TGTGCCACCAGTCAAGGGGGAGGTACCGGGGAGCTGTTTTTT
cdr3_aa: CATSQGGGTGELFF